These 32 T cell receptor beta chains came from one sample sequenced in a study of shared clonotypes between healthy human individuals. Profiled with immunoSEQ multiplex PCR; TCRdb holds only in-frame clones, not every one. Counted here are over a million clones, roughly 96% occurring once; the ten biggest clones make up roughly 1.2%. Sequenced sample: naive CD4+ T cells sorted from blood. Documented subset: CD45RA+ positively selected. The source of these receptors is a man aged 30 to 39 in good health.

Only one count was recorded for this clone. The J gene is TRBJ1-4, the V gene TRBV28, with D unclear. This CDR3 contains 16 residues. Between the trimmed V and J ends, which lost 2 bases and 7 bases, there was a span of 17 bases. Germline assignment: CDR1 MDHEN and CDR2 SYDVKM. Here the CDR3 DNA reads TGTGCCAGCAGTTTAATCTCGGCAGAAGGATCTGAAAAACTGTTTTTT. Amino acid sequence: CASSLISAEGSEKLFF.

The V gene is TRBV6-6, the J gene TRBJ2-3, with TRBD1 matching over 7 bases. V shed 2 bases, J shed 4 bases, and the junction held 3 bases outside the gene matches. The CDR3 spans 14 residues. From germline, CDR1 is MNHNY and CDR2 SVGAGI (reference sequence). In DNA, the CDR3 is TGTGCCAGCAGTTACCGACAGGGTCCAGATACGCAGTATTTT. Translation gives CASSYRQGPDTQYF.

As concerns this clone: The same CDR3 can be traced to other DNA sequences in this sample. CDR3 loop: CASSHRNTGELFF. CDR3 sequence (DNA): TGCGCCAGCAGCCACCGGAACACCGGGGAGCTGTTTTTT. V is TRBV4-3 and J is TRBJ2-2; D not resolved. Germline V CDR1 and CDR2: LGHNA, YSLEER. V was cut by 3 bases and J by 1 base, with 3 bases left in between. CDR3 length equals 13 residues.

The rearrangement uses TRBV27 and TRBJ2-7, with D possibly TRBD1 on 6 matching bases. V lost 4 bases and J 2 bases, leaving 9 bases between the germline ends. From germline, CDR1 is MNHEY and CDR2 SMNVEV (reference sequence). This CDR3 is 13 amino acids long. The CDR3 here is CASSSTGTYEQYF. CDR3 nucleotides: TGTGCCAGCAGTTCCACAGGGACCTACGAGCAGTACTTC.

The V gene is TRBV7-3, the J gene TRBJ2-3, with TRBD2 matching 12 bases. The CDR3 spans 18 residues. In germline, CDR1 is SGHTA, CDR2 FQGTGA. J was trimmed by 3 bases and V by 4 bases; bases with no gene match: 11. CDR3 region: CASSSLRLAGVETDTQYF. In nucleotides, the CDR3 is TGTGCCAGCAGCTCCCTCAGACTAGCGGGAGTAGAGACAGATACGCAGTATTTT. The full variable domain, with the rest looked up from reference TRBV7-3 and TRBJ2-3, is GAGVSQTPSNKVTEKGKYVELRCDPISGHTALYWYRQSLGQGPEFLIYFQGTGAADDSGLPNDRFFAVRPEGSVSTLKIQRTERGDSAVYLCASSSLRLAGVETDTQYFGPGTRLTVL.

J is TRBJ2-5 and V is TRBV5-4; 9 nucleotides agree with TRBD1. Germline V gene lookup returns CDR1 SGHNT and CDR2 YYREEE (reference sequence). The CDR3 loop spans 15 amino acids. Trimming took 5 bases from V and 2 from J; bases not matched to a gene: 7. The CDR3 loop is CASSWGGTGQETQYF. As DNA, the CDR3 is TGTGCCAGCAGTTGGGGGGGGACAGGGCAAGAGACCCAGTACTTC.

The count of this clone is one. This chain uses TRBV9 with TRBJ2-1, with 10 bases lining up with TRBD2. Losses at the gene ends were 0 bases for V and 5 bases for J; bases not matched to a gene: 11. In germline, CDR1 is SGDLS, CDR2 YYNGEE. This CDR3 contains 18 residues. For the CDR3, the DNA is TGTGCCAGCAGCGTAGGGCTAGCGGGAGCGGGTTCGGACAATGAGCAGTTCTTC. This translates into CASSVGLAGAGSDNEQFF.

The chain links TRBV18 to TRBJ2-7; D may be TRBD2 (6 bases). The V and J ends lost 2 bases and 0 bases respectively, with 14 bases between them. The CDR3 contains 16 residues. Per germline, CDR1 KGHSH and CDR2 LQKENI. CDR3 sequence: CASSPMGRGSSYEQYF. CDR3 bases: TGTGCCAGCTCACCAATGGGACGGGGGAGCTCCTACGAGCAGTACTTC.

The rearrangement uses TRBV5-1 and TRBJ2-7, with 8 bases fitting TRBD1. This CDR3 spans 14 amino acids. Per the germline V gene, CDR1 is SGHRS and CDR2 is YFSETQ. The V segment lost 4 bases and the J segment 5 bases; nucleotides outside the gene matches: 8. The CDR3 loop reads CASSVGQDLHEQYF. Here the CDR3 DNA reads TGCGCCAGCAGCGTGGGACAGGATCTCCACGAGCAGTACTTC. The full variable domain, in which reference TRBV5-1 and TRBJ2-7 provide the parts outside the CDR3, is KAGVTQTPRYLIKTRGQQVTLSCSPISGHRSVSWYQQTPGQGLQFLFEYFSETQRNKGNFPGRFSGRQFSNSRSEMNVSTLELGDSALYLCASSVGQDLHEQYFGPGTRLTVT.

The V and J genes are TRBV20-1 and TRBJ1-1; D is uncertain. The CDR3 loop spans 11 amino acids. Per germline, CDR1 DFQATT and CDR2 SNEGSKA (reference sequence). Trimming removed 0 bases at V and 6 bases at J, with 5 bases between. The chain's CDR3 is CSARDYAEAFF. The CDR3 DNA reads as TGCAGTGCTAGAGATTACGCTGAAGCTTTCTTT.

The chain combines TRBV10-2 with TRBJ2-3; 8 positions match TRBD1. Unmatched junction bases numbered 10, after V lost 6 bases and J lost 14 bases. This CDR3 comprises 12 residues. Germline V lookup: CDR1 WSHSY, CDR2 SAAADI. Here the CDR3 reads CASRDPGQGWYF. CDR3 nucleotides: TGCGCCAGCAGGGACCCCGGACAGGGTTGGTATTTT.

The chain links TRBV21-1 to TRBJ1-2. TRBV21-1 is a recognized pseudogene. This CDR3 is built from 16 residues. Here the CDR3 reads CASTHVGHLLNYGYTF. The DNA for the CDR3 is TGTGCCAGCACCCATGTAGGGCATTTATTAAACTATGGCTACACCTTC.

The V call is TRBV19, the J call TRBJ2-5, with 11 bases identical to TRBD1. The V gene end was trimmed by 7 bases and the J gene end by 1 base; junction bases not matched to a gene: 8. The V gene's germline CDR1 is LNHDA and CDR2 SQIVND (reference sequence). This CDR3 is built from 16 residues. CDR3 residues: CASTSTGTGGQETQYF. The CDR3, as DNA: TGTGCCAGTACCTCTACCGGGACAGGGGGCCAAGAGACCCAGTACTTC.

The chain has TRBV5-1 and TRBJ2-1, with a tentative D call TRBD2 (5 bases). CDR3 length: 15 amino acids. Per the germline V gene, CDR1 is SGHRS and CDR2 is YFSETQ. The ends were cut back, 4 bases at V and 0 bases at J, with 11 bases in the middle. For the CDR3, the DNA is TGCGCCAGCAGCGGGGAGTCCGGCTCCTACAATGAGCAGTTCTTC. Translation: CASSGESGSYNEQFF. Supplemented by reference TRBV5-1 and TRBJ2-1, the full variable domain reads KAGVTQTPRYLIKTRGQQVTLSCSPISGHRSVSWYQQTPGQGLQFLFEYFSETQRNKGNFPGRFSGRQFSNSRSEMNVSTLELGDSALYLCASSGESGSYNEQFFGPGTRLTVL.

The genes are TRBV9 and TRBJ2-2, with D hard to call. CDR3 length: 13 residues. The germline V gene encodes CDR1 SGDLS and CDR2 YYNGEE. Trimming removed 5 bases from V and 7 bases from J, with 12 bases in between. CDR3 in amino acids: CASRPTYFGELFF. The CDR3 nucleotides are TGTGCCAGCAGGCCGACTTACTTCGGGGAGCTGTTTTTT. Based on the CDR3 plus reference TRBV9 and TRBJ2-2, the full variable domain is DSGVTQTPKHLITATGQRVTLRCSPRSGDLSVYWYQQSLDQGLQFLIQYYNGEERAKGNILERFSAQQFPDLHSELNLSSLELGDSALYFCASRPTYFGELFFGEGSRLTVL.

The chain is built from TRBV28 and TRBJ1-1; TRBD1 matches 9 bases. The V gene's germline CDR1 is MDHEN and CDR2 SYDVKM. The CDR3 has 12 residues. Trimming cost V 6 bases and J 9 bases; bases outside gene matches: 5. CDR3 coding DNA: TGTGCCAGCAGCTCAAACAGGGGGCAAGCTTTCTTT. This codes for CASSSNRGQAFF.

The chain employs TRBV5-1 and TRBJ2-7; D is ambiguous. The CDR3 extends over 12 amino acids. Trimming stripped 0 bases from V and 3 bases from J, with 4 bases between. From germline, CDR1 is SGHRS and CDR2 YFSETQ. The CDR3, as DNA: TGCGCCAGCAGCTTGGGATACTACGAGCAGTACTTC. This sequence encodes CASSLGYYEQYF.

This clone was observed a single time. CDR3 sequence (DNA): TGTGCCAGCAGCGTAGGAATAGCGGGAGACTACGAGCAGTACTTC. Amino acids: CASSVGIAGDYEQYF. The gene calls are TRBV9 and TRBJ2-7; TRBD2 aligns across 9 bases. Germline-derived CDR1 and CDR2 are SGDLS and YYNGEE. The V segment lost 0 bases and the J segment 3 bases; nucleotides outside the gene matches: 4. The CDR3 contains 15 residues.

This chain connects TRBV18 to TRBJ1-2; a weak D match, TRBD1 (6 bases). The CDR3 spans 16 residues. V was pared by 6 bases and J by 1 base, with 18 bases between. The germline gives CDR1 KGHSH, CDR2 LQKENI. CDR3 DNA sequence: TGTGCCAGCTCCCCGTTAGGGGGGTCGGATAACTATGGCTACACCTTC. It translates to CASSPLGGSDNYGYTF.

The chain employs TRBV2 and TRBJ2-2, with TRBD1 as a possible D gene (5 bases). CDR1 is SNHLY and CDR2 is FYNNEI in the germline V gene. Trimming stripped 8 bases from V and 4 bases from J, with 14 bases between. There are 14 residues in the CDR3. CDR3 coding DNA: TGTGCCAGCGGGGTCCAGGGATCCACCGGGGAGCTGTTTTTT. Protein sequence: CASGVQGSTGELFF.

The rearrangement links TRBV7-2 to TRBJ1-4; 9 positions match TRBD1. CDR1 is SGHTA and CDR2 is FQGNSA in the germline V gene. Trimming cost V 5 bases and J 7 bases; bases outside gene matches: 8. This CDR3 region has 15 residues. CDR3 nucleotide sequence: TGTGCCAGCAGCGGCCAACAGGGGGCGGTTGAAAAACTGTTTTTT. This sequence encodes CASSGQQGAVEKLFF.

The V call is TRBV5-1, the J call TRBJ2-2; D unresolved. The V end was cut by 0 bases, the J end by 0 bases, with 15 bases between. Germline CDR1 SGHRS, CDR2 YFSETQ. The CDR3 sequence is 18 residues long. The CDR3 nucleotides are TGCGCCAGCAGCTTGGAGGCCCCCCGACTCCCGAACACCGGGGAGCTGTTTTTT. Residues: CASSLEAPRLPNTGELFF.

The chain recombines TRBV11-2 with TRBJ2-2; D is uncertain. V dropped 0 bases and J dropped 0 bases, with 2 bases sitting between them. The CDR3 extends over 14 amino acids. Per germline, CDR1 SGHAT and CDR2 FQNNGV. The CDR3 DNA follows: TGTGCCAGCAGCTTAGATGCGAACACCGGGGAGCTGTTTTTT. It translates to CASSLDANTGELFF.

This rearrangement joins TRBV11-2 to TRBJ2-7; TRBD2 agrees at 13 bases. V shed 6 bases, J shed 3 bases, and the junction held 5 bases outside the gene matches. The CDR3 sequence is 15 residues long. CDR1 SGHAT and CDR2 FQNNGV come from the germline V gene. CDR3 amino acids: CASSRGLAGVYEQYF. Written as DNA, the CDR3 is TGTGCCAGCAGTAGAGGACTAGCGGGAGTCTACGAGCAGTACTTC.

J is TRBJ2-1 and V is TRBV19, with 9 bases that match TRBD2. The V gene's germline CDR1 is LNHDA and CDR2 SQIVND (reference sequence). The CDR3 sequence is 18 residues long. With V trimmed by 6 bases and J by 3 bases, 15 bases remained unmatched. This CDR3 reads CASSGLRGASGIYNEQFF. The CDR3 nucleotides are TGTGCCAGTAGCGGCCTACGTGGGGCTAGCGGGATCTACAATGAGCAGTTCTTC.

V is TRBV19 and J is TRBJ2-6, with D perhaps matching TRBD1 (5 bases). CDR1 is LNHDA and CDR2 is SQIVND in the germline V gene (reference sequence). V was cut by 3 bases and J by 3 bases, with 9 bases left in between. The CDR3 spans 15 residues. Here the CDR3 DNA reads TGTGCCAGTAGTATGCAGGGTGGTGGGGCCAACGTCCTGACTTTC. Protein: CASSMQGGGANVLTF.

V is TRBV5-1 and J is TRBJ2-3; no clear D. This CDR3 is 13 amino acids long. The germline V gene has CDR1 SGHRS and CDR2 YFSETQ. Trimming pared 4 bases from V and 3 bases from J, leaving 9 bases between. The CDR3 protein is CASSDRSTDTQYF. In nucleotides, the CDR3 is TGCGCCAGCAGCGACCGGTCAACAGATACGCAGTATTTT.

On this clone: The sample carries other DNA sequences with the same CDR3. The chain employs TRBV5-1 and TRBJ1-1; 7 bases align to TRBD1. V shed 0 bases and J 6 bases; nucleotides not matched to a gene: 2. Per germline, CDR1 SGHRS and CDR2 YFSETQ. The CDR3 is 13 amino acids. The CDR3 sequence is CASSLGQGAEAFF. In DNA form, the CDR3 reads TGCGCCAGCAGCTTGGGGCAGGGGGCTGAAGCTTTCTTT.

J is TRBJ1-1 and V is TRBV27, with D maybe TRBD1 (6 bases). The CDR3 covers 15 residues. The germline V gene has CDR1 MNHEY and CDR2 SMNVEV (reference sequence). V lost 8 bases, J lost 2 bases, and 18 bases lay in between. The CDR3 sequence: CASSLAGGVNTEAFF. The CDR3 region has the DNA TGTGCCAGCTCTCTTGCCGGGGGCGTAAACACTGAAGCTTTCTTT.

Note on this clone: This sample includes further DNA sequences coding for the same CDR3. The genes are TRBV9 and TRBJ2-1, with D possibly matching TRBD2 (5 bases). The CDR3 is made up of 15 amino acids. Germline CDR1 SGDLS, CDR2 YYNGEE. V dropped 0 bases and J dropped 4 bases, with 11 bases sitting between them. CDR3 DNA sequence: TGTGCCAGCAGCGTAGACCGGGGTGGATACAATGAGCAGTTCTTC. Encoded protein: CASSVDRGGYNEQFF.

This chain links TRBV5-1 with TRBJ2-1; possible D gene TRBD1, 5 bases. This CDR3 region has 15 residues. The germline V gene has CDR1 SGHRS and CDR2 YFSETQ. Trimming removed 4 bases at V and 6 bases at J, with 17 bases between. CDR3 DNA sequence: TGCGCCAGCAGCCCAGGTCCCGGACACCTCAATGAGCAGTTCTTC. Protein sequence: CASSPGPGHLNEQFF.

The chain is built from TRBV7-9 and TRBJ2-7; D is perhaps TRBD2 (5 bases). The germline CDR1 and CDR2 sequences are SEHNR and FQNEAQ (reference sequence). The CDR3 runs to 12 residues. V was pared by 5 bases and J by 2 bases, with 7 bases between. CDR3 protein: CASSPGAYEQYF. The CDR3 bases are TGTGCCAGCAGCCCCGGGGCCTACGAGCAGTACTTC.